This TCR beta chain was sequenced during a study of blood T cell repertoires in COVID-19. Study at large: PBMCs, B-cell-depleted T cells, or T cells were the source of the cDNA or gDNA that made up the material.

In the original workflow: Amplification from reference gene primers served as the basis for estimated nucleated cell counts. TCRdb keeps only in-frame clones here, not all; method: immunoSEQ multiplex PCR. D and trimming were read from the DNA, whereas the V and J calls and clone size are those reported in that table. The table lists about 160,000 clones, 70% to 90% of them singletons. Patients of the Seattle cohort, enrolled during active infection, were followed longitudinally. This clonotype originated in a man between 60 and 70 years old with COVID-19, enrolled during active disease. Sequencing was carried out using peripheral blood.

CDR3: CASSLNRGQFTEAFF. The CDR3 DNA reads as TGTGCCAGCAGCTTAAACAGGGGGCAATTCACTGAAGCTTTCTTT. The genes are TRBV7-2 and TRBJ1-1, with 9 bases lining up with TRBD1. The germline gives CDR1 SGHTA, CDR2 FQGNSA. The CDR3 loop spans 15 amino acids. V was pared by 2 bases and J by 4 bases, with 5 bases of the junction left unmatched.